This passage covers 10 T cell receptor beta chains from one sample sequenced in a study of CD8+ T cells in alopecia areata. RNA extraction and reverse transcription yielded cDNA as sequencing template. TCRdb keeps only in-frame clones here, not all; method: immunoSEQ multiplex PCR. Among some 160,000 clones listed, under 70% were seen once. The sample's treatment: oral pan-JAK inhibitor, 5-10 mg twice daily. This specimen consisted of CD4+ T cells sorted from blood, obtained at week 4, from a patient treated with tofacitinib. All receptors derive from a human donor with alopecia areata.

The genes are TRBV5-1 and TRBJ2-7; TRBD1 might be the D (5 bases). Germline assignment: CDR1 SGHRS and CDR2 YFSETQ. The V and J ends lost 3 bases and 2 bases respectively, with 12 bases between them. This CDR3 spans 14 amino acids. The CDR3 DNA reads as TGCGCCAGCAGCTGGCAAGACAGCACCTACGAGCAGTACTTC. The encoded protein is CASSWQDSTYEQYF.

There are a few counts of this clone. CDR3 sequence: CASRRESTDTQYF. CDR3 DNA sequence: TGTGCCAGTAGAAGGGAGAGCACAGATACGCAGTATTTT. This sequence joins TRBV19 and TRBJ2-3; possible D gene TRBD2, 5 bases. The CDR3 loop spans 13 amino acids. V was cut by 6 bases and J by 0 bases, with 7 bases left in between. Germline V gene sequence: CDR1 LNHDA, CDR2 SQIVND (reference sequence).

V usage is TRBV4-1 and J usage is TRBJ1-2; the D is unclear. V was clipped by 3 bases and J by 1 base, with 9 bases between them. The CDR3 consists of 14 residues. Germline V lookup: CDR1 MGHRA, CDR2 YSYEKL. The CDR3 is CASSHAINNYGYTF. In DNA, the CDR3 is TGCGCCAGCAGCCACGCCATCAATAACTATGGCTACACCTTC.

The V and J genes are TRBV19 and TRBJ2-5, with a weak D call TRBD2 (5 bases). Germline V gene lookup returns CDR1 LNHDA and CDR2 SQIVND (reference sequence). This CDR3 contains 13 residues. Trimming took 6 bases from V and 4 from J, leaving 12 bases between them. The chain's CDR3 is CASSPLRGETQYF. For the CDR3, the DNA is TGTGCCAGTAGCCCCCTACGGGGAGAGACCCAGTACTTC.

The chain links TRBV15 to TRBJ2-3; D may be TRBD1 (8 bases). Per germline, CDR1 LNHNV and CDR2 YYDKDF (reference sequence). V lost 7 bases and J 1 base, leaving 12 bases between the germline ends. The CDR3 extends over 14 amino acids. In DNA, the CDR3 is TGTGCCACCAAAACAGGGGGGGGCACAGATACGCAGTATTTT. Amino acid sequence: CATKTGGGTDTQYF.

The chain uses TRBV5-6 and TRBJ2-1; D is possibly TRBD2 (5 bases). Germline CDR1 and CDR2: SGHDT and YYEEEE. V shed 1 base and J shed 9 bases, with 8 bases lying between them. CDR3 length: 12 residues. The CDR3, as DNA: TGTGCCAGCAGCTTGTTACTAGTTGAGCAGTTCTTC. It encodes CASSLLLVEQFF.

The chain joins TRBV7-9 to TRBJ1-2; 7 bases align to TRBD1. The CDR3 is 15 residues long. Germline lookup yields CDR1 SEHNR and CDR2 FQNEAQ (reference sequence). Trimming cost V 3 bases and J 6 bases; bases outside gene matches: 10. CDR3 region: CASSLNPRQGNGYTF. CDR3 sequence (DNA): TGTGCCAGCAGCTTGAACCCGCGACAGGGAAATGGCTACACCTTC.

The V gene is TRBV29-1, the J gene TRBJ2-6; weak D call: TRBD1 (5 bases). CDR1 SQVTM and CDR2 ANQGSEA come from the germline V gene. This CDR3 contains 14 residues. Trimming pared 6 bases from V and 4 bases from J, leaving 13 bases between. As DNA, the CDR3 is TGCAGCGTCAGTCAGGGATCAGGGGCCAACGTCCTGACTTTC. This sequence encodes CSVSQGSGANVLTF.

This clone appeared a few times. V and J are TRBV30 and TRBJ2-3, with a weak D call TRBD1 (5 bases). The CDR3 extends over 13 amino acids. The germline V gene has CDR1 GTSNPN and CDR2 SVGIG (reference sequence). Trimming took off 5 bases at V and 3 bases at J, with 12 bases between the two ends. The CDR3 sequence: CAWRQGSTDTQYF. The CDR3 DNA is TGTGCCTGGCGTCAGGGTTCGACAGATACGCAGTATTTT.

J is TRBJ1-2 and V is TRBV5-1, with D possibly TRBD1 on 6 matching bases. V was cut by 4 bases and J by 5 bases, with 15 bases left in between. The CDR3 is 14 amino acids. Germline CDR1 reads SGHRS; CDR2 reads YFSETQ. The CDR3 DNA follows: TGCGCCAGCAGCCTGGGAGGGGGATTGTATGGCTACACCTTC. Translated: CASSLGGGLYGYTF.